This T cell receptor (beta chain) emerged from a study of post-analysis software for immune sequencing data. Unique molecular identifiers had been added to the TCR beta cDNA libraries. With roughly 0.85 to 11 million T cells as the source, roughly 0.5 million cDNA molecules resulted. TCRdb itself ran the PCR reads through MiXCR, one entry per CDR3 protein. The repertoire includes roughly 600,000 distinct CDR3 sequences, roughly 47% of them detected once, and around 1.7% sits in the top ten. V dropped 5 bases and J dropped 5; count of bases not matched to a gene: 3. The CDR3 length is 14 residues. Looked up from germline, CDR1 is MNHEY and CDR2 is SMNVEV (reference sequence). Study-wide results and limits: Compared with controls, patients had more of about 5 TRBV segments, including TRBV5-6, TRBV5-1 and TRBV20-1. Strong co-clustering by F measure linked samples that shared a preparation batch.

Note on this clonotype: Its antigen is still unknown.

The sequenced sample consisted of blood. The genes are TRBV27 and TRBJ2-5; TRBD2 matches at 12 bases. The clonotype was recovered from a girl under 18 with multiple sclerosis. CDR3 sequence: CASSGLAGSETQYF. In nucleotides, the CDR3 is TGTGCCAGCAGTGGACTAGCGGGATCGGAGACCCAGTACTTC.